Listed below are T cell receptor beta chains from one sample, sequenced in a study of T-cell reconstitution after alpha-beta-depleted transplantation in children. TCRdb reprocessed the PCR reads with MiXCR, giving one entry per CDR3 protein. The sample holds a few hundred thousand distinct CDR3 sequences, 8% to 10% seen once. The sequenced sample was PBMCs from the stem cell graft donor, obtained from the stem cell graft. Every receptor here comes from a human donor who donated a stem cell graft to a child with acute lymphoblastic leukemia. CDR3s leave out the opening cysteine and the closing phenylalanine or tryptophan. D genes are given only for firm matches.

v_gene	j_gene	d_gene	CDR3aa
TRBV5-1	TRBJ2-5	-	ASSLQIPGLETQY
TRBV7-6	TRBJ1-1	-	ASTEQEGTEAF
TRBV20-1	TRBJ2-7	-	SARDYHPYEQY
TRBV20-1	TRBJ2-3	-	SANPDTDTQY
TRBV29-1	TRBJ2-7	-	SVIGGSYEQY
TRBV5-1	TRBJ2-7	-	ASSLLRDSWFYEQY
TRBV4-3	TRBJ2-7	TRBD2	ASSQGTSGGYEQY
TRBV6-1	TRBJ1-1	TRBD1	ASIRVGTGTTEAF
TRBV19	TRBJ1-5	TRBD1	ASRDREGMGNQPQH
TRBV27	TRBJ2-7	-	ASSQQQIRAYEQY
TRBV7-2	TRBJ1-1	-	ASSPGRGGTEAF
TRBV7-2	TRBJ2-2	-	ASSLDPTNTGELF
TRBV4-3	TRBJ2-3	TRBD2	ASSLKIGTSGGAADTQY
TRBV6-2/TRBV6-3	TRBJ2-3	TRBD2	ASSYGTSGSTDTQY
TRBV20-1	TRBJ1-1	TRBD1	SARRDRLEAF
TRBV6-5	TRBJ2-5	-	ASSYSDGQGETQY
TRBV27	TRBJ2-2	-	ASSFGGHTGELF
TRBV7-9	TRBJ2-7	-	ASSFGGSAAAYEQY
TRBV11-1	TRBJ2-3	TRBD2	ASRQEGGGLTDTQY
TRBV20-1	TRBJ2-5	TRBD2	SARDSRLAGKQTQY
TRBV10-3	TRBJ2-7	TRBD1	AISGVGTGSYEQY
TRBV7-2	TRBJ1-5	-	ASTEQVISNQPQH
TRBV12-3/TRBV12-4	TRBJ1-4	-	ASSLGSTTNEKLF
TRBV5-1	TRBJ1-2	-	ASSLEGREYGYT
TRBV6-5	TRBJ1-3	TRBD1	ASSYSVTGIVNTIY
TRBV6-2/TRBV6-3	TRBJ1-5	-	ASGLVKSNQPQH
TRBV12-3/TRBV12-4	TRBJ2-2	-	ASRVGAVNTGELF
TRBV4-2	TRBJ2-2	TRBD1	ASSHRPGGQGRRGVRTGELF
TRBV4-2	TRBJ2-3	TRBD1	ASSLFPGTGTDTQY
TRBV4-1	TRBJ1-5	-	ASSQAREDSYNQPQH
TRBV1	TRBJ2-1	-	TSSQDRASGDEQF
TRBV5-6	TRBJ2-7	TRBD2	ASSGTRGGAYEQY
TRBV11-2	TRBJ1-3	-	ASSLYAVENTIY
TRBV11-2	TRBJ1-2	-	ASRSDRSNYGYT
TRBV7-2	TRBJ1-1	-	ASSPNTNTEAF